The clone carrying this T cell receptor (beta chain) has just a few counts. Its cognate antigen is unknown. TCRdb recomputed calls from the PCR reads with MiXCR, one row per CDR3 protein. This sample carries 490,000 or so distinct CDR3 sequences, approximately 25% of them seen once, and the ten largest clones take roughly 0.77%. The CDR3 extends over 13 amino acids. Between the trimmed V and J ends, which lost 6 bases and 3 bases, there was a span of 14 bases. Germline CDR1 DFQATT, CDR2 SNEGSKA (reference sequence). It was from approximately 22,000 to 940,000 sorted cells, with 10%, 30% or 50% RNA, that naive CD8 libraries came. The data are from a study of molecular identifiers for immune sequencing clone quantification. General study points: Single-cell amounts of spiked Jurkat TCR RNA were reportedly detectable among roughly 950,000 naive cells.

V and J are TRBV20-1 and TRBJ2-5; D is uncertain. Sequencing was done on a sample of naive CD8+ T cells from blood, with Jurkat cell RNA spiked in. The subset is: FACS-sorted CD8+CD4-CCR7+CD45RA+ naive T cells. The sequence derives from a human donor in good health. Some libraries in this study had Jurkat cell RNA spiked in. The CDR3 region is CSARPYSKETQYF. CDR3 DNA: TGCAGTGCCCGACCCTACAGTAAAGAGACCCAGTACTTC.